These 7 T cell receptor beta chains came from one sample sequenced in a study of Graves' ophthalmopathy and Graves' hyperthyroidism. For repertoire sequencing, the TCR beta CDR3 regions were amplified from RNA transcripts. RT-PCR was first run with HTBI primers, then multiplex PCR in a second round. One entry per CDR3 protein, called by TCRdb with MiXCR from the multiplex PCR reads. The repertoire has hundreds of thousands of distinct CDR3 sequences, 20% to 25% of them found once; the top ten carry under 3.5%. The source material was peripheral blood. The receptor source for this set is a woman between 18 and 30 years old with stable Graves' hyperthyroidism.

Many counts were recorded for this clonotype. This chain joins TRBV28 and TRBJ1-1; D uncertain. CDR3 size: 13 residues. Per germline, CDR1 MDHEN and CDR2 SYDVKM. V lost 1 base and J 5 bases, leaving 8 bases between the germline ends. This chain's CDR3 is CASSLSGFTEAFF. The DNA of the CDR3 is TGTGCCAGCAGTTTATCGGGTTTTACTGAAGCTTTCTTT.

This clonotype was observed many times. The chain uses TRBV18 and TRBJ1-3; D ambiguous. The germline CDR1 and CDR2 sequences are KGHSH and LQKENI. Trimming removed 6 bases at V and 0 bases at J, with 6 bases between. The CDR3 is made up of 13 amino acids. CDR3 sequence reads: CASSRPSGNTIYF. The CDR3 DNA is TGTGCCAGCTCTCGTCCCTCTGGAAACACCATATATTTT.

The table lists this clonotype with many counts. The V and J genes are TRBV7-2 and TRBJ2-5; D gene unclear. Germline V CDR1 and CDR2: SGHTA, FQGNSA. The CDR3 is made up of 12 amino acids. V shed 5 bases and J shed 4 bases, with 8 bases lying between them. The CDR3 nucleotides read TGTGCCAGCAGCCCCTCCGGAGAGACCCAGTACTTC. Its protein product is CASSPSGETQYF.

This clonotype was found many times. This chain joins TRBV11-2 and TRBJ1-3; 8 nucleotides line up with TRBD1. The CDR3 loop spans 20 amino acids. With 0 bases clipped from V and 1 base from J, the junction kept 14 bases outside the gene matches. The germline gives CDR1 SGHAT, CDR2 FQNNGV. This CDR3 reads CASSLDGRGRRLKSGNTIYF. CDR3 nucleotides: TGTGCCAGCAGCTTAGATGGCAGGGGGCGCAGGCTTAAGTCTGGAAACACCATATATTTT.

Many counts were recorded for this clonotype. The V call is TRBV9, the J call TRBJ2-4; 11 bases are shared with TRBD2. V trimming: 4 bases; J trimming: 8 bases; junction bases outside the gene matches: 8. Germline lookup yields CDR1 SGDLS and CDR2 YYNGEE. CDR3 size: 15 residues. Here the CDR3 DNA reads TGTGCCAGCAGCATCGGGACTAGCGGCCTTCACATTCAGTACTTC. This translates into CASSIGTSGLHIQYF.

On this clonotype: A much larger clone differs by one base, so this may be a read error. This sequence joins TRBV9 and TRBJ1-6; tentative D call: TRBD1 (5 bases). The V gene's germline CDR1 is SGDLS and CDR2 YYNGEE. This CDR3 region has 14 residues. The CDR3 here is CASSVGGVNSHLHF. The CDR3 DNA is TGTGCCAGCAGCGTAGGAGGGGTCAATTCACACCTCCACTTT.

This clonotype was observed a few times. This chain links TRBV12-3 or TRBV12-4 with TRBJ2-2; D is possibly TRBD1 (6 bases). This CDR3 is 14 amino acids long. V lost 3 bases to trimming and J lost 5 bases, with 10 bases between them. The CDR3 spells CASSFRGQTGELFF. In nucleotides, the CDR3 is TGTGCCAGCAGTTTCAGGGGTCAGACCGGGGAGCTGTTTTTT.